These 32 T cell receptor beta chains were all obtained from the same sample, sequenced in a study of shared clonotypes between healthy human individuals. Libraries were prepared by immunoSEQ multiplex PCR; TCRdb keeps only in-frame clonotypes and omits some of them. This table has over 850,000 clones, 70% to 80% appearing once. The sample consisted of memory CD4+ T cells from PBMCs. Subset meaning: CD45RA-negative fraction. Receptor source: a man aged 18 to 30 in good health. Some clones in this sample may be carry-over from other donors' samples.

The V call is TRBV25-1, the J call TRBJ2-2; 9 bases align to TRBD2. The CDR3 contains 16 residues. Losses at the gene ends were 5 bases for V and 6 bases for J; bases not matched to a gene: 10. Germline CDR1 and CDR2: MGHDK and SYGVNS. CDR3 protein: CASSSATSGWSGELFF. The DNA for the CDR3 is TGTGCCAGCAGTTCCGCGACTAGCGGTTGGTCCGGGGAGCTGTTTTTT.

V gene TRBV6-1 combines with J gene TRBJ2-1, with 9 bases fitting TRBD2. V shed 2 bases, J shed 7 bases, and the junction held 12 bases outside the gene matches. This CDR3 has 17 residues. CDR1 MNHNS and CDR2 SASEGT come from the germline V gene. This chain's CDR3 is CASSESKAGGRANEQFF. CDR3 coding DNA: TGTGCCAGCAGTGAAAGTAAGGCGGGAGGGCGGGCGAATGAGCAGTTCTTC.

This sequence joins TRBV7-2 and TRBJ1-1; D gene uncertain. V was pared by 0 bases and J by 4 bases, with 9 bases between. Germline-derived CDR1 and CDR2 are SGHTA and FQGNSA. This CDR3 region has 14 residues. The CDR3 region is CASSLAGSGTEAFF. The CDR3 nucleotides are TGTGCCAGCAGCTTAGCCGGATCTGGCACTGAAGCTTTCTTT.

The V gene is TRBV11-2, the J gene TRBJ2-1; 12 bases are shared with TRBD2. Per the germline V gene, CDR1 is SGHAT and CDR2 is FQNNGV. V shed 1 base and J 8 bases; nucleotides not matched to a gene: 6. CDR3 length: 16 residues. Written as DNA, the CDR3 is TGTGCCAGCAGCTTAGCCCTAGCGGGAGGGGTATATGAGCAGTTCTTC. Translated, it gives CASSLALAGGVYEQFF.

This clone appeared a few times. The chain recombines TRBV7-8 with TRBJ2-5; 14 bases align to TRBD2. This CDR3 is 16 amino acids long. Germline values: CDR1 SGHVS, CDR2 FQNEAQ. V lost 5 bases to trimming and J lost 5 bases; unmatched junction nucleotides: 7. CDR3 sequence: CASSRTTSGRAETQYF. The CDR3 region has the DNA TGTGCCAGCAGCCGGACGACTAGCGGGAGGGCCGAGACCCAGTACTTC. The whole variable domain, filled in from reference TRBV7-8 and TRBJ2-5, reads GAGVSQSPRYKVAKRGQDVALRCDPISGHVSLFWYQQALGQGPEFLTYFQNEAQLDKSGLPSDRFFAERPEGSVSTLKIQRTQQEDSAVYLCASSRTTSGRAETQYFGPGTRLLVL.

This chain connects TRBV2 to TRBJ2-1; D is ambiguous. V lost 6 bases and J lost 6, with 12 bases in between. CDR3 length: 13 residues. CDR1 SNHLY and CDR2 FYNNEI come from the germline V gene. The CDR3 region has the DNA TGTGCCAGCAGCCCCACGGTAGCCAATGAGCAGTTCTTC. Its translation: CASSPTVANEQFF.

The CDR3 loop reads CASSHEGANEKLFF. The CDR3 nucleotides are TGCGCCAGCAGTCACGAGGGAGCTAATGAAAAACTGTTTTTT. V and J are TRBV5-1 and TRBJ1-4; no clear D gene. This CDR3 region has 14 residues. The V end lost 5 bases, the J end lost 3 bases, and 11 bases lay between the germline ends. Germline lookup yields CDR1 SGHRS and CDR2 YFSETQ.

V is TRBV11-3 and J is TRBJ2-1, with D perhaps TRBD1 (6 bases). Germline V CDR1 and CDR2: SGHNT, YENEEA. Trimming pared 4 bases from V and 1 base from J, leaving 17 bases between. CDR3 length: 17 amino acids. CDR3 nucleotide sequence: TGTGCCAGCAGCTCCACCTCCGGGACATTATCCTACAATGAGCAGTTCTTC. Its protein is CASSSTSGTLSYNEQFF. The whole variable domain, filled in from reference TRBV11-3 and TRBJ2-1, reads EAGVVQSPRYKIIEKKQPVAFWCNPISGHNTLYWYLQNLGQGPELLIRYENEEAVDDSQLPKDRFSAERLKGVDSTLKIQPAELGDSAVYLCASSSTSGTLSYNEQFFGPGTRLTVL.

V usage is TRBV7-8 and J usage is TRBJ1-1; D is perhaps TRBD1 (6 bases). The CDR3 loop spans 13 amino acids. Trimming took off 4 bases at V and 6 bases at J, with 12 bases between the two ends. The germline V gene has CDR1 SGHVS and CDR2 FQNEAQ. CDR3 in amino acids: CASSWDPGAEAFF. CDR3 in DNA: TGTGCCAGCAGCTGGGACCCAGGGGCTGAAGCTTTCTTT. Based on the CDR3 plus reference TRBV7-8 and TRBJ1-1, the full variable domain is GAGVSQSPRYKVAKRGQDVALRCDPISGHVSLFWYQQALGQGPEFLTYFQNEAQLDKSGLPSDRFFAERPEGSVSTLKIQRTQQEDSAVYLCASSWDPGAEAFFGQGTRLTVV.

The rearrangement joins TRBV28 to TRBJ1-1; D gene ambiguous. V was pared by 7 bases and J by 3 bases, with 6 bases between. CDR1 is MDHEN and CDR2 is SYDVKM in the germline V gene. The CDR3 runs to 11 residues. CDR3 sequence: CASNRYTEAFF. The CDR3 nucleotides are TGTGCCAGCAATAGGTACACTGAAGCTTTCTTT.

V gene TRBV11-2 combines with J gene TRBJ1-1; TRBD1 might be the D (5 bases). V gave up 1 base and J gave up 7 bases, with 7 bases separating them. CDR1 is SGHAT, CDR2 FQNNGV, per germline. CDR3 length equals 12 residues. The CDR3 reads CASSLGGIEAFF. CDR3 in DNA: TGTGCCAGCAGCTTAGGGGGGATTGAAGCTTTCTTT.

The chain has TRBV7-7 and TRBJ2-3; D is undetermined. Germline CDR1 is SSHAT and CDR2 is FNYEAQ (reference sequence). Trimming left V 5 bases short and J 4 bases short, with 13 bases between. The length of the CDR3 is 14 residues. CDR3 in amino acids: CASSPGVVSDTQYF. In DNA, the CDR3 is TGTGCCAGCAGCCCGGGCGTGGTTTCAGATACGCAGTATTTT.

In this sample, this clone turned up once. This sequence joins TRBV7-2 and TRBJ2-5, with 7 bases that match TRBD2. V dropped 5 bases and J dropped 2; count of bases not matched to a gene: 2. The CDR3 is 13 amino acids. From germline, CDR1 is SGHTA and CDR2 FQGNSA. The CDR3 protein is CASSRTRQETQYF. The CDR3 DNA reads TGTGCCAGCAGCCGGACTAGACAAGAGACCCAGTACTTC.

This clone was observed a single time. The chain recombines TRBV6-5 with TRBJ2-5; D possibly matches TRBD1 or TRBD2 (5 bases each). V was clipped by 5 bases and J by 4 bases, with 17 bases between them. The length of the CDR3 is 15 residues. CDR1 and CDR2 (germline): MNHEY, SVGAGI. The CDR3 DNA is TGTGCCAGCAGTATAGTTCCCGGGACCCCAGAGACCCAGTACTTC. Translated, it gives CASSIVPGTPETQYF.

The chain has TRBV6-1 and TRBJ2-1; TRBD2 matches at 12 bases. CDR3 length equals 15 residues. Germline loops: CDR1 MNHNS, CDR2 SASEGT. The J segment lost 5 bases and the V segment lost 4 bases, leaving 3 bases of the junction unmatched. Written as DNA, the CDR3 is TGTGCCAGCAGTGCCGGACTAGCGGGAAACAATGAGCAGTTCTTC. Its protein is CASSAGLAGNNEQFF.

The gene calls are TRBV7-9 and TRBJ2-7; D unresolved. V lost 6 bases, J lost 3 bases, and 18 bases lay in between. This CDR3 has 15 amino acids. The germline V gene encodes CDR1 SEHNR and CDR2 FQNEAQ (reference sequence). This chain's CDR3 is CASSQPGRPNYEQYF. The CDR3 bases are TGTGCCAGCAGTCAGCCCGGTAGACCAAACTACGAGCAGTACTTC.

V is TRBV25-1 and J is TRBJ1-4; D is unclear. This CDR3 is built from 11 residues. Germline CDR1 is MGHDK and CDR2 is SYGVNS. V was shortened by 8 bases and J by 10 bases, with 11 bases between the two germline ends. The chain's CDR3 is CASADEGKLFF. The CDR3 DNA reads as TGTGCCAGCGCCGACGAAGGAAAACTGTTTTTT.

The V call is TRBV28, the J call TRBJ2-3; D gene unclear. V was cut by 4 bases and J by 3 bases, with 11 bases left in between. There are 14 residues in the CDR3. Germline V gene lookup returns CDR1 MDHEN and CDR2 SYDVKM. The CDR3 here is CASSSAYGTDTQYF. The CDR3, as DNA: TGTGCCAGCAGTTCAGCCTACGGGACAGATACGCAGTATTTT.

The V call is TRBV10-2, the J call TRBJ1-2, with 7 bases identical to TRBD1. V dropped 2 bases and J dropped 8; count of bases not matched to a gene: 8. CDR3 length: 14 residues. CDR1 WSHSY and CDR2 SAAADI come from the germline V gene. CDR3 sequence reads: CASSETLTGSGYTF. In DNA, the CDR3 is TGCGCCAGCAGTGAGACTTTGACAGGGAGCGGCTACACCTTC.

CDR3 sequence reads: CASSQLGLAAYNEQFF. For the CDR3, the DNA is TGTGCCAGCAGCCAGCTGGGCCTAGCGGCCTACAATGAGCAGTTCTTC. The rearrangement uses TRBV7-6 and TRBJ2-1; TRBD2 matches 7 bases. The CDR3 loop spans 16 amino acids. Trimming took 5 bases from V and 2 from J; bases not matched to a gene: 9. Germline CDR1 SGHVS, CDR2 FNYEAQ.

This clone appeared a few times. The V gene is TRBV28, the J gene TRBJ2-7; D is unclear. In germline, CDR1 is MDHEN, CDR2 SYDVKM. V dropped 3 bases and J dropped 6 bases, with 6 bases sitting between them. The CDR3 runs to 11 residues. This CDR3 reads CASSFFREQYF. The CDR3 nucleotides are TGTGCCAGCAGTTTTTTTCGCGAGCAGTACTTC.

This rearrangement joins TRBV5-1 to TRBJ1-1; no definite D call. Germline V CDR1 and CDR2: SGHRS, YFSETQ. V was pared by 4 bases and J by 0 bases, with 13 bases between. The CDR3 covers 15 residues. As DNA, the CDR3 is TGCGCCAGCAGCAAAGGGTTGGAGATGAACACTGAAGCTTTCTTT. It yields the protein CASSKGLEMNTEAFF.

This clone appeared once. V gene TRBV5-3 combines with J gene TRBJ1-2; D gene uncertain. TRBV5-3 is placed among ORFs of uncertain function. The CDR3 is 13 residues long. V gave up 0 bases and J gave up 2 bases, with 5 bases separating them. The CDR3 spells CARSLGVNYGYTF. CDR3 nucleotides: TGTGCCAGAAGCTTGGGCGTAAACTATGGCTACACCTTC.

This rearrangement joins TRBV19 to TRBJ2-1; 10 positions agree with TRBD1. Germline-derived CDR1 and CDR2 are LNHDA and SQIVND (reference sequence). The CDR3 length is 15 residues. The V segment lost 9 bases and the J segment 4 bases; nucleotides outside the gene matches: 9. This CDR3 is CASRAGTGAYNEQFF. DNA for the CDR3: TGTGCCAGCCGCGCCGGGACAGGGGCATACAATGAGCAGTTCTTC.

This clone was recorded at least ten times. The chain combines TRBV4-1 with TRBJ1-2, with 10 bases fitting TRBD1. This CDR3 spans 17 amino acids. V trimming: 2 bases; J trimming: 7 bases; junction bases outside the gene matches: 13. Germline V gene sequence: CDR1 MGHRA, CDR2 YSYEKL. This CDR3 reads CASSQSLRTGGKGGYTF. In DNA, the CDR3 is TGCGCCAGCAGCCAAAGCCTTCGGACAGGGGGAAAGGGTGGCTACACCTTC.

This chain connects TRBV28 to TRBJ2-1; 11 positions agree with TRBD2. Per germline, CDR1 MDHEN and CDR2 SYDVKM. The CDR3 consists of 16 residues. The ends lost 3 bases at V and 4 bases at J; junction bases unmatched: 5. CDR3 residues: CASSFWGTSGYNEQFF. In DNA form, the CDR3 reads TGTGCCAGCAGTTTTTGGGGGACTAGCGGATACAATGAGCAGTTCTTC.

The chain recombines TRBV19 with TRBJ1-4; weak D call: TRBD1 (6 bases). Germline-derived CDR1 and CDR2 are LNHDA and SQIVND (reference sequence). This CDR3 region has 12 residues. Trimming shortened V by 5 bases and J by 14 bases, and 15 bases separated the two germline ends. CDR3 residues: CASSQGYGQLFF. CDR3 coding DNA: TGTGCCAGTAGTCAGGGGTACGGACAGCTGTTTTTT.

To note about this clone: This specimen includes other DNA sequences encoding the same CDR3. The rearrangement links TRBV6-1 to TRBJ1-5; no firm D call. CDR1 and CDR2 from the germline V gene are MNHNS and SASEGT. Trimming took off 3 bases at V and 6 bases at J, with 9 bases between the two ends. The CDR3 is 13 residues long. The CDR3 region has the DNA TGTGCCAGCAGTGAGGGAGACCGTCAGCCCCAGCATTTT. This codes for CASSEGDRQPQHF.

Concerning this clone: Other DNA sequences in this specimen translate into the identical CDR3. This chain links TRBV2 with TRBJ2-2; D not resolved. The ends were cut back, 4 bases at V and 6 bases at J, with 3 bases in the middle. This CDR3 has 11 amino acids. CDR1 is SNHLY, CDR2 FYNNEI, per germline. The CDR3 reads CASSVAGELFF. DNA of the CDR3: TGTGCCAGCAGTGTAGCCGGGGAGCTGTTTTTT.

The rearrangement joins TRBV6-6 to TRBJ2-2; no clear D. The CDR3 contains 14 residues. The V end lost 5 bases, the J end lost 4 bases, and 11 bases lay between the germline ends. CDR1 and CDR2 from the germline V gene are MNHNY and SVGAGI (reference sequence). The CDR3 nucleotides are TGTGCCAGCAGTCACGGAACCGCCACCGGGGAGCTGTTTTTT. The encoded protein is CASSHGTATGELFF.

CDR3 residues: CASGMEGSRFGQFF. In DNA form, the CDR3 reads TGCGCCAGCGGTATGGAGGGCAGCCGTTTTGGGCAGTTCTTC. The V gene is TRBV5-1, the J gene TRBJ2-1; possible D gene TRBD2, 6 bases. V shed 7 bases and J shed 12 bases, with 23 bases lying between them. The CDR3 consists of 14 residues. CDR1 and CDR2 from the germline V gene are SGHRS and YFSETQ.

The rearrangement uses TRBV4-2 and TRBJ1-2, with 9 bases identical to TRBD1. This CDR3 comprises 14 residues. Per the germline V gene, CDR1 is LGHNA and CDR2 is YNFKEQ. Unmatched junction bases numbered 7, after V lost 4 bases and J lost 7 bases. This CDR3 is CASSPGDREFGYTF. The CDR3 region has the DNA TGTGCCAGCAGCCCCGGGGACAGGGAGTTTGGCTACACCTTC.